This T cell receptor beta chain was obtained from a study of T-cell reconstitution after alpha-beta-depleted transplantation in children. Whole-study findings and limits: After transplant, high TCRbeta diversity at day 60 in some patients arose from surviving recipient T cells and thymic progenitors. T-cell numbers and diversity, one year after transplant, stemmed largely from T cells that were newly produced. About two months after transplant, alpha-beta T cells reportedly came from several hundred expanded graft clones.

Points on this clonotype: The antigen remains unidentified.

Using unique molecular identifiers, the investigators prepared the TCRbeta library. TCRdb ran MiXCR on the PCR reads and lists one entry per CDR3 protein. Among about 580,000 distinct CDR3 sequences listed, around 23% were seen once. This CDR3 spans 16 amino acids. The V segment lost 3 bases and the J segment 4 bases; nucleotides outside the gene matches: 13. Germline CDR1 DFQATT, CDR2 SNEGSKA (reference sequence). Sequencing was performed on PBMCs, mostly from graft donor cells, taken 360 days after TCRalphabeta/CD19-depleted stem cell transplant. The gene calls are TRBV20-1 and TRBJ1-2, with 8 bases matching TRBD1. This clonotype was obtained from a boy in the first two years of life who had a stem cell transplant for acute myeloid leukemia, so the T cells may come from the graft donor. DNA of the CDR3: TGCAGTGCTAGCCCCAGTCCCGGGACAGGAGCCTATGGCTACACCTTC. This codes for CSASPSPGTGAYGYTF.